This section outlines one T cell receptor beta chain sequence together with its context. Its antigen is still unknown. Whole blood was used without fractionation, so all unsorted peripheral T cells were included. The sample is drawn from a study of HIV-infected patients and healthy controls. Findings and limits, study-wide: MAIT alpha-chain CDR3s were frequent in healthy controls, depleted in HIV+.

Alpha and beta constant-region primers primed reverse transcription of around 500 ng RNA. Each of the alpha and beta chains got its own library through chain-specific third strand synthesis with indices. Second strand DNA was synthesized using a primer at the SP2 site. TCRdb itself ran the 5' RACE reads through MiXCR, one entry per CDR3 protein. The sample consists of more than 15,000 distinct CDR3 sequences, more than 8.5% of them appearing once. The CDR3 sequence is 15 residues long. V dropped 5 bases and J dropped 1 base, with 13 bases sitting between them. Germline assignment: CDR1 SGHAT and CDR2 FQNNGV.

This sequence was found in an adult in good health. Sequenced input: blood. V is TRBV11-2 and J is TRBJ2-3; D is possibly TRBD2 (5 bases). This chain's CDR3 is CASSGILSGTDTQYF. The CDR3 DNA reads TGTGCCAGCAGCGGAATTCTTAGCGGCACAGATACGCAGTATTTT.